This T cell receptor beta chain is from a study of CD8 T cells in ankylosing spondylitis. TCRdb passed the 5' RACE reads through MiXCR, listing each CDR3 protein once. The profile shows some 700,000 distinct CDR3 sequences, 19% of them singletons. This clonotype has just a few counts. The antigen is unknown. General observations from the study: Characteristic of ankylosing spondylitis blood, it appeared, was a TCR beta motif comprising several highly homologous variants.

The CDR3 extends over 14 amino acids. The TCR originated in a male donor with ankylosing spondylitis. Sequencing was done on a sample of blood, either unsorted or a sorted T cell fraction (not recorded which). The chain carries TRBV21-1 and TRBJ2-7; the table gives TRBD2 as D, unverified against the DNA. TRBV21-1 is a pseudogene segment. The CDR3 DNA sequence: TGTGCCAGCAGCAAAGCTCCGGGACTACGGGAGCAGTACTTC. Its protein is CASSKAPGLREQYF.